This TCR beta chain was sequenced during a study of blood T cell repertoires in COVID-19 (dated by TCRdb to about 2020). Background for the entire study: Samples from collaborators originated in the United States, Italy and Spain and spanned both the acute and convalescent phases of COVID-19. The prospective study material was composed of cDNA or gDNA derived from T cells, B-cell-depleted T cells, or PBMCs. The dataset comprised deeply sampled blood TCRbeta repertoires from subjects exposed to, actively infected with, or recovered from COVID-19. The repertoires were made available in a free public database intended to serve as a resource for research on the immune response to SARS-CoV-2. The samples were drawn from two sources: the first 160 participants of the ongoing ImmuneRACE study, and approximately 1,300 subjects contributed by 6 global collaborators. A de-identified subject ID, COVID-19 status, age in years and sex were almost always included in the sample metadata. Where available, HLA class I and class II types were obtained from metadata supplied by the sample provider rather than from assay-based typing. The research as a whole found: How much clinical and demographic metadata was included differed by source and by participant, and the metadata was provided uncurated.

About this clone: The clone's antigen remains unknown. The input lacks base qualities; no much larger clone sits a single base away.

At the junction V is shortened by 3 bases and J by 9 bases, with 15 bases in between. Per the germline V gene, SNHLY is the CDR1 and FYNNEI is the CDR2. From the cysteine up to the phenylalanine, the CDR3 has a length of 15 residues. The read is trimmed to its CDR3 DNA, 45 bases read in frame from base 1. TCRbeta CDR3 regions were amplified from genomic DNA using the immunoSEQ Assay, a bias-controlled multiplex PCR. Per the original workflow: Within the assay, amplification of reference gene primers was used to estimate how many nucleated cells each sample contained. To quantify the absolute abundance of each unique TCRbeta CDR3 rearrangement, sequence reads were collapsed and filtered. Productive Simpson clonality was computed per sample as the square root of Simpson's diversity index over productive rearrangements. Sourced from immuneACCESS, this table was stored by TCRdb with only in-frame sequences that have V and J called. A share of the clones is absent; for the studies checked, an unresolved V gene accounts for under half, and the remainder has no known explanation. V, J and clone size reflect that table, while D and trimming were determined from the DNA. The sample includes 120,000 or so clones, with more than 75% observed a single time. Of the sample, approximately 8.1% is held by the ten largest clones.

Whole blood was collected in K2EDTA tubes by collaborating institutions according to the institutions' own protocols. For TCRbeta analysis, collaborator samples were shipped as frozen whole blood, as isolated PBMCs, or as DNA extracted from either sample type. The sequence is built from TRBV2 and TRBJ1-6; perhaps TRBD1 is the D gene, with 5 bases matching. Material: peripheral blood. This receptor was taken from a man aged 50-60 years with acute or convalescent COVID-19. The CDR3 protein: CASSDEAGKGSPLHF. The DNA sequence follows: TGTGCCAGCAGTGATGAGGCAGGGAAGGGTTCACCCCTCCACTTT.